The T cell receptor (beta chain) described here comes from a study of Graves' ophthalmopathy and Graves' hyperthyroidism. About the study: Researchers obtained peripheral blood at initial diagnosis, before any treatment had begun. Findings and caveats of the study: Blood also contained most of the expanded thyroid clonotypes above 0.001 frequency.

Every ophthalmopathy donor presented moderate-to-severe activity, CAS ≥3, NOSPECS ≥4 and duration under 3 months. The study amplified TCR beta CDR3 regions using RNA transcripts. First-round RT-PCR with HTBI primers preceded a second-round multiplex PCR. TCRdb re-called the multiplex PCR reads through MiXCR, storing one row per CDR3 protein. The data show 200,000 to 250,000 distinct CDR3 sequences, with 29% seen just once and approximately 9.6% held by the top ten. This clonotype was detected many times. As yet, its antigen is unknown. The sequence was collected from a man aged 50 or older with Graves' ophthalmopathy. What was sequenced was peripheral blood.

The CDR3 nucleotides are TGTGCCAGCTCCCCCGAGGACAGGGCCGCTGGAAACACCATATATTTT. This translates into CASSPEDRAAGNTIYF. The V call is TRBV18, the J call TRBJ1-3, with 8 bases lining up with TRBD1. The germline V gene encodes CDR1 KGHSH and CDR2 LQKENI. Germline trimming cut 6 bases from V and 2 bases from J; bases unmatched to any gene: 9. The CDR3 is 16 amino acids.